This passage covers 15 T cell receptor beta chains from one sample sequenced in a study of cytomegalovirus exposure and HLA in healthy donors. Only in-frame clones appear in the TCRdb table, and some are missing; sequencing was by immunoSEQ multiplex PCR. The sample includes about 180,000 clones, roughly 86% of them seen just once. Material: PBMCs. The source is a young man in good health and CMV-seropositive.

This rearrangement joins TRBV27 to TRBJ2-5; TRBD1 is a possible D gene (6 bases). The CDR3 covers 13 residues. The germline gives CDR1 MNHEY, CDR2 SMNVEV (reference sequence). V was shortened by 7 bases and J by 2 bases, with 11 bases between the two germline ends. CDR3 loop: CASMPDSQETQYF. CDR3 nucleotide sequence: TGTGCCAGCATGCCGGACAGTCAAGAGACCCAGTACTTC.

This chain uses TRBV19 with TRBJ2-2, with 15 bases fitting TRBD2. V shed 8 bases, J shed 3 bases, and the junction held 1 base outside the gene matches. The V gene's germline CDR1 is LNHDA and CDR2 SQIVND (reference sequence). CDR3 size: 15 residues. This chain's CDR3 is CASGTSGGYTGELFF. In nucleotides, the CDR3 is TGTGCCAGTGGGACTAGCGGGGGGTACACCGGGGAGCTGTTTTTT.

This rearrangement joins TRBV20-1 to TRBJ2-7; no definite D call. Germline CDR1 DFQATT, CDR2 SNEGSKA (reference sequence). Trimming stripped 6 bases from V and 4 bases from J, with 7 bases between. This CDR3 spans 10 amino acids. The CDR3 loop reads CSAAAYEQYF. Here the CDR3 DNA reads TGCAGTGCCGCCGCGTACGAGCAGTACTTC.

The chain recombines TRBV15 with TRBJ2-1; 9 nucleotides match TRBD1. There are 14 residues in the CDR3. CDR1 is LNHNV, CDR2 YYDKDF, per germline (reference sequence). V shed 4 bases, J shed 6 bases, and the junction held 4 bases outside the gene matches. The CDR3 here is CATSTKTGGNEQFF. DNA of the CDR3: TGTGCCACCAGCACCAAGACAGGGGGCAATGAGCAGTTCTTC.

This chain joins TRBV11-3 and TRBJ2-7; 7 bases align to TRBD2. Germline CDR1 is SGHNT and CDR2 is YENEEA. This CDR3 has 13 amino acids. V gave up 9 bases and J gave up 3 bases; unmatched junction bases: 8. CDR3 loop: CASSSGDGYEQYF. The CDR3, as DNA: TGTGCCAGTTCTAGCGGAGACGGCTACGAGCAGTACTTC.

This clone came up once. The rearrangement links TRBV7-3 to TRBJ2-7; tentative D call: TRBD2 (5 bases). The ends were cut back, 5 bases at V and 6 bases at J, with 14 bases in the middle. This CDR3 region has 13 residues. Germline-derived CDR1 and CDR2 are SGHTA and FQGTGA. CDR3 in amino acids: CASSLNGDLEQYF. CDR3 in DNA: TGTGCCAGCAGCCTAAACGGGGATCTCGAGCAGTACTTC.

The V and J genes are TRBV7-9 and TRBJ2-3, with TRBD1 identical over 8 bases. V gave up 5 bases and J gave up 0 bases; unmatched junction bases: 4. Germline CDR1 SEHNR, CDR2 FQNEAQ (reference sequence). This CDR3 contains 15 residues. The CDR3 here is CASSLRQGSTDTQYF. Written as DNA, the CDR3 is TGTGCCAGCAGCCTTCGACAGGGGAGCACAGATACGCAGTATTTT.

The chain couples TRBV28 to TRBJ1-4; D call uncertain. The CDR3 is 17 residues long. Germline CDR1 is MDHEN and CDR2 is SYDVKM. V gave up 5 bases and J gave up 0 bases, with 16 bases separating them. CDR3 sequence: CASSPYYPFSTNEKLFF. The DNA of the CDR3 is TGTGCCAGCAGTCCCTACTACCCCTTCTCAACTAATGAAAAACTGTTTTTT.

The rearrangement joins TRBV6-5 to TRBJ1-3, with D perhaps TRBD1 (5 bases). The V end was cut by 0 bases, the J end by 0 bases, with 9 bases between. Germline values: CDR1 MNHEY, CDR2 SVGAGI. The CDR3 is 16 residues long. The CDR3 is CASSYSMGHSGNTIYF. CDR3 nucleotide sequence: TGTGCCAGCAGTTACTCGATGGGGCACTCTGGAAACACCATATATTTT.

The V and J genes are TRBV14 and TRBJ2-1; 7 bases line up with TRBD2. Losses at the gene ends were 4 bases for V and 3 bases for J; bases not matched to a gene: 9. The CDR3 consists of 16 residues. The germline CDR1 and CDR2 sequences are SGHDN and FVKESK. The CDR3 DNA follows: TGTGCCAGCAGCCCCCATGCGGGAGTACTCTACAATGAGCAGTTCTTC. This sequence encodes CASSPHAGVLYNEQFF.

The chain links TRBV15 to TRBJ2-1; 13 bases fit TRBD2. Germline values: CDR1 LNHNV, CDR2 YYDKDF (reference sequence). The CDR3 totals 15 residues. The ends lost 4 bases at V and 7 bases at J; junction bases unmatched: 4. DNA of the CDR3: TGTGCCACCAGCATCGGGACTAGCGGGATTAATGAGCAGTTCTTC. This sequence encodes CATSIGTSGINEQFF.

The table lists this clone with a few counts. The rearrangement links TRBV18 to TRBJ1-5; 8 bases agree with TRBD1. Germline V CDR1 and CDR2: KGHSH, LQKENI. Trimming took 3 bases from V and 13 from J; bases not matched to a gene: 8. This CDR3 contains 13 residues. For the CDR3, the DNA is TGTGCCAGCTCACCGGGACAGGATGAAGGACAGCATTTT. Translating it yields CASSPGQDEGQHF.

The CDR3 loop is CASSSTGQLTDTQYF. For the CDR3, the DNA is TGTGCCAGCAGCTCAACGGGACAGCTTACAGATACGCAGTATTTT. The rearrangement links TRBV7-9 to TRBJ2-3; 7 bases agree with TRBD1. This CDR3 comprises 15 residues. Germline lookup yields CDR1 SEHNR and CDR2 FQNEAQ (reference sequence). The J segment lost 3 bases and the V segment lost 4 bases, leaving 7 bases of the junction unmatched.

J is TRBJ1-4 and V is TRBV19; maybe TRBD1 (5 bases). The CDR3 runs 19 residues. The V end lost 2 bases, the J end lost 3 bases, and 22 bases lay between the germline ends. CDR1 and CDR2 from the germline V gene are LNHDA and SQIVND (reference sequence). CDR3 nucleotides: TGTGCCAGTAGTATAACAGGCGCAGACACCGGTATTGCTAATGAAAAACTGTTTTTT. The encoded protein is CASSITGADTGIANEKLFF.

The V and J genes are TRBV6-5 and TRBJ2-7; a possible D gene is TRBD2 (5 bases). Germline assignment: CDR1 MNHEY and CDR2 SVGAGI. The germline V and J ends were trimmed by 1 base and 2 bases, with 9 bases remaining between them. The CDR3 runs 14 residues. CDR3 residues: CASSYFGLPYEQYF. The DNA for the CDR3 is TGTGCCAGCAGTTACTTTGGACTGCCCTACGAGCAGTACTTC.